A single sample is the source of the 8 T cell receptor beta chains below, sequenced in a study of T-cell reconstitution after alpha-beta-depleted transplantation in children. Unique molecular identifiers tagged the TCRbeta library. TCRdb passed the PCR reads through MiXCR, listing each CDR3 protein once. This table holds hundreds of thousands of distinct CDR3 sequences, 10% found once. The sequencing here drew on PBMCs, taken before TCRalphabeta/CD19-depleted stem cell transplant. These receptors were collected from a child aged 2-9 years with inherited bone marrow failure, due to receive a stem cell transplant.

This clonotype occurred many times. V and J are TRBV7-8 and TRBJ2-1; D is uncertain. The CDR3 spans 13 residues. With 1 base removed from V and 7 bases from J, the gap between germline ends came to 8 bases. Per the germline V gene, CDR1 is SGHVS and CDR2 is FQNEAQ. CDR3 coding DNA: TGTGCCAGCAGCTTAGGTGCTGGGAATGAGCAGTTCTTC. Translation gives CASSLGAGNEQFF.

This clonotype was counted ten times or more. The V and J genes are TRBV20-1 and TRBJ2-5; the D gene is possibly TRBD2 (5 bases). V was cut by 0 bases and J by 5 bases, with 16 bases left in between. The CDR3 loop spans 15 amino acids. Germline CDR1 DFQATT, CDR2 SNEGSKA (reference sequence). Here the CDR3 DNA reads TGCAGTGCTAGAGATGGTTACGAGGGAATGGAGACCCAGTACTTC. Translation: CSARDGYEGMETQYF.

There are many counts of this clonotype. This chain links TRBV3-1 with TRBJ2-7; maybe TRBD2 (6 bases). The CDR3 loop spans 15 amino acids. Germline CDR1 is LGHDT and CDR2 is YNNKEL (reference sequence). Deletions cut 1 base from V and 6 bases from J, with 16 bases between. CDR3 protein: CASSQVFGGAREQYF. The CDR3 DNA follows: TGTGCCAGCAGCCAAGTTTTCGGAGGGGCCCGCGAGCAGTACTTC.

This clonotype came up many times. The rearrangement links TRBV7-9 to TRBJ1-1; D perhaps matches TRBD1 (5 bases). CDR1 and CDR2 from the germline V gene are SEHNR and FQNEAQ (reference sequence). The CDR3 has 16 residues. V was shortened by 4 bases and J by 4 bases, with 19 bases between the two germline ends. The CDR3 loop is CASSSSDVTGGTEAFF. CDR3 DNA sequence: TGTGCCAGCAGCTCCTCGGACGTTACCGGGGGCACTGAAGCTTTCTTT.

This clonotype was seen ten or more times. V usage is TRBV27 and J usage is TRBJ2-1, with 10 positions matching TRBD2. After removal of 8 bases from V and 4 bases from J, the junction contained 8 bases not matched to a gene. From germline, CDR1 is MNHEY and CDR2 SMNVEV (reference sequence). The CDR3 consists of 15 residues. Written as DNA, the CDR3 is TGTGCCAGCGGATGGGGACTAGCGTTGTACAATGAGCAGTTCTTC. Translated: CASGWGLALYNEQFF.

The V and J genes are TRBV27 and TRBJ2-3; possibly TRBD1 or TRBD2 for D (5 bases each). The germline CDR1 and CDR2 sequences are MNHEY and SMNVEV (reference sequence). The V and J ends lost 4 bases and 0 bases respectively, with 8 bases between them. There are 14 residues in the CDR3. CDR3 nucleotide sequence: TGTGCCAGCAGTTGGGGACCAAGCACAGATACGCAGTATTTT. It translates to CASSWGPSTDTQYF.

This clonotype has at least ten counts. The J gene is TRBJ2-5, the V gene TRBV5-1, with D perhaps matching TRBD2 (6 bases). Germline lookup yields CDR1 SGHRS and CDR2 YFSETQ. With 2 bases removed from V and 2 bases from J, the gap between germline ends came to 10 bases. The length of the CDR3 is 14 residues. CDR3 protein: CASSFGGDQETQYF. As DNA, the CDR3 is TGCGCCAGCAGCTTCGGCGGGGATCAAGAGACCCAGTACTTC.

Ten or more counts support this clonotype. The rearrangement uses TRBV5-1 and TRBJ1-5; D might be TRBD1 (5 bases). The V gene's germline CDR1 is SGHRS and CDR2 YFSETQ. V was trimmed by 0 bases and J by 4 bases, leaving 11 bases between them. The CDR3 spans 15 residues. The CDR3 sequence is CASSLGGHSNQPQHF. CDR3 nucleotide sequence: TGCGCCAGCAGCTTGGGTGGACACAGTAATCAGCCCCAGCATTTT.